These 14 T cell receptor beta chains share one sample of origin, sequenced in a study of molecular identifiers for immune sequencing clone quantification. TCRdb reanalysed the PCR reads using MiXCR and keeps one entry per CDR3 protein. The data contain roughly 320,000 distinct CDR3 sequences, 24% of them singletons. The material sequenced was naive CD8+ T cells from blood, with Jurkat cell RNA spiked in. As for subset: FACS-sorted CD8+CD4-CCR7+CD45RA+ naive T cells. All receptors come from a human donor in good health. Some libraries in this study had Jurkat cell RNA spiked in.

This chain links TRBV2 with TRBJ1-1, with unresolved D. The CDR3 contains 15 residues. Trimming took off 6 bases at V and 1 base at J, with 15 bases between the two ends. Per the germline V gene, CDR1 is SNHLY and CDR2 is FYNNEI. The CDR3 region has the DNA TGTGCCAGCAGATGGTTTAGTGGGAAGAACACTGAAGCTTTCTTT. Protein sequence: CASRWFSGKNTEAFF.

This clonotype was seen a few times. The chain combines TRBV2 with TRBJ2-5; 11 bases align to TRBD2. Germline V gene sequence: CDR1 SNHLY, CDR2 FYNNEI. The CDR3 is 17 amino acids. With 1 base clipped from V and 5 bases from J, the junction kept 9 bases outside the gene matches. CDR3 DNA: TGTGCCAGCAGTGAAGTGGGGCTAGCGGGGGGCAGTGAGACCCAGTACTTC. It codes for CASSEVGLAGGSETQYF.

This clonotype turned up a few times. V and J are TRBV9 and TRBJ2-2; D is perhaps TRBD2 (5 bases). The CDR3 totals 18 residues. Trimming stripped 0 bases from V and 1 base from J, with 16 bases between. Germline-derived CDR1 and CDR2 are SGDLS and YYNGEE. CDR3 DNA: TGTGCCAGCAGCGTAGAATCTAGCCCTCCTTGGAACACCGGGGAGCTGTTTTTT. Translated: CASSVESSPPWNTGELFF.

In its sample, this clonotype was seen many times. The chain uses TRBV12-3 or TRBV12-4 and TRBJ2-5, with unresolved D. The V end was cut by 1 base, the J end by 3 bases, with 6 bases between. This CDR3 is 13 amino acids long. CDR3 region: CASSLVKEETQYF. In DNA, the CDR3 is TGTGCCAGCAGTTTAGTAAAAGAAGAGACCCAGTACTTC.

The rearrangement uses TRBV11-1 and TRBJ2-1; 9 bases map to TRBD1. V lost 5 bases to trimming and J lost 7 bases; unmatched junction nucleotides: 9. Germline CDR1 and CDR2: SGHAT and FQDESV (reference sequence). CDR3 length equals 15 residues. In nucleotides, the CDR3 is TGTGCCAGCAGCATTTCCGGGACAGGGAGAAATGAGCAGTTCTTC. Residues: CASSISGTGRNEQFF.

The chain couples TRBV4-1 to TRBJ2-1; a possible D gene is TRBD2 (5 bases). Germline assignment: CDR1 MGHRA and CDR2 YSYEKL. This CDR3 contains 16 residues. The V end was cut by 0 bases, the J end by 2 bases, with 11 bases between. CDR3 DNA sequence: TGCGCCAGCAGCCAAGAAGGATACGGGACCTACAATGAGCAGTTCTTC. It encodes CASSQEGYGTYNEQFF.

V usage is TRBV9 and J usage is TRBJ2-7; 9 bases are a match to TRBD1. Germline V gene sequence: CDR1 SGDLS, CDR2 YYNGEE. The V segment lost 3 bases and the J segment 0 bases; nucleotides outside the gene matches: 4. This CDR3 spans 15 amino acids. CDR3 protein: CASSAGQGPSYEQYF. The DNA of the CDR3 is TGTGCCAGCAGCGCGGGACAGGGACCCTCCTACGAGCAGTACTTC. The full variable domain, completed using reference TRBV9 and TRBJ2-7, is DSGVTQTPKHLITATGQRVTLRCSPRSGDLSVYWYQQSLDQGLQFLIQYYNGEERAKGNILERFSAQQFPDLHSELNLSSLELGDSALYFCASSAGQGPSYEQYFGPGTRLTVT.

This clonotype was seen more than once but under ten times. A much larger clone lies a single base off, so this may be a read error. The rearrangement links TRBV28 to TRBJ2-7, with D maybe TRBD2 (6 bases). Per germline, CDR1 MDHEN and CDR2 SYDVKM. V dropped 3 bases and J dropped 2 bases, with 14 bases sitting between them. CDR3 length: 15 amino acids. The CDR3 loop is CASSFGTALPYEQYF. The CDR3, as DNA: TGTGCCAGCAGTTTTGGGACTGCTTTACCCTACGAGCAGTACTTC.

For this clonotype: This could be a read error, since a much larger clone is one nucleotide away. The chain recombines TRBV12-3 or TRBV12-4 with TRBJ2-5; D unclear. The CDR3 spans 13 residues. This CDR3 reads CASIPPSEETPYF. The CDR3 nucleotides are TGTGCCAGCATACCTCCGTCCGAAGAGACCCCGTACTTC.

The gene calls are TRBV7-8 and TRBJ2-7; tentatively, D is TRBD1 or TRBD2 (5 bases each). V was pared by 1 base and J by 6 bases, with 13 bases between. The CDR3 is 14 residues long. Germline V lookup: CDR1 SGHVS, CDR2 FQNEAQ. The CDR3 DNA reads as TGTGCCAGCAGCTTAGGGATCCGGGACCCCGAGCAGTACTTC. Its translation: CASSLGIRDPEQYF.

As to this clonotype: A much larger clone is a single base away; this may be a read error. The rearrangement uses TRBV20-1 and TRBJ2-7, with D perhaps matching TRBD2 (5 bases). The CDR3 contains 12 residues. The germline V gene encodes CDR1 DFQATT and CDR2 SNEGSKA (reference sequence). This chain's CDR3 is CSAALGSYGQYF. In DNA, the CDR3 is TGCAGTGCAGCACTGGGGAGCTACGGGCAGTACTTC.

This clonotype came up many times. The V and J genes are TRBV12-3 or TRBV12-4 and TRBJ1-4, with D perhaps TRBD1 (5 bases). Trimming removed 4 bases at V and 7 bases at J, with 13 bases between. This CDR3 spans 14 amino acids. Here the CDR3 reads CASSSGQGVEKLFF. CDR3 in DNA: TGTGCCAGCAGTTCTGGCCAGGGAGTTGAAAAACTGTTTTTT.

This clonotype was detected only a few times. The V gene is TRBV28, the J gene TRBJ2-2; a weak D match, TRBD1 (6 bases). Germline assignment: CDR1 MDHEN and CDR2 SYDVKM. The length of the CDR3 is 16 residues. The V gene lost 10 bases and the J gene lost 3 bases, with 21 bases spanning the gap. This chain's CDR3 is CATGARTVLYTGELFF. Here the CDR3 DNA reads TGTGCCACCGGCGCCCGGACAGTCCTCTACACCGGGGAGCTGTTTTTT.

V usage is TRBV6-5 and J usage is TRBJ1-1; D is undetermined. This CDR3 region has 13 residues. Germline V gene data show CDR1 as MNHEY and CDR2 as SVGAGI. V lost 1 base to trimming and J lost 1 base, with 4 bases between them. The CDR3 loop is CASSYFPNTEAFF. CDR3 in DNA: TGTGCCAGCAGTTACTTCCCGAACACTGAAGCTTTCTTT.